Below, 8 T cell receptor beta chains from the same sample are listed, as sequenced in a study of blood T cell repertoires in COVID-19. Using immunoSEQ multiplex PCR, the repertoire was profiled, and TCRdb retains in-frame clones only, with some absent. The repertoire holds under 200,000 clones, more than 75% seen once, with about 9.3% in the top ten. The sample consisted of peripheral blood. The receptor set was obtained from a woman between 65 and 79 years old with COVID-19, enrolled during active disease.

This clone is termed medium-sized. This chain connects TRBV5-6 to TRBJ1-4; weak D call: TRBD1 (6 bases). CDR1 and CDR2 from the germline V gene are SGHDT and YYEEEE. V gave up 3 bases and J gave up 0 bases, with 12 bases separating them. This CDR3 is 16 amino acids long. The CDR3 here is CASSSQDRATNEKLFF. CDR3 DNA: TGTGCCAGCAGCTCGCAGGACAGAGCAACTAATGAAAAACTGTTTTTT.

J is TRBJ1-6 and V is TRBV7-9; 7 bases are shared with TRBD1. The V gene's germline CDR1 is SEHNR and CDR2 FQNEAQ (reference sequence). V trimming: 8 bases; J trimming: 9 bases; junction bases outside the gene matches: 10. This CDR3 has 14 amino acids. The CDR3 sequence is CASLRQGDASPLHF. DNA for the CDR3: TGTGCCAGCCTTAGACAGGGCGACGCTTCACCCCTCCACTTT.

J is TRBJ2-3 and V is TRBV28; D is uncertain. Trimming removed 7 bases from V and 1 base from J, with 9 bases in between. The CDR3 runs 13 residues. Germline V CDR1 and CDR2: MDHEN, SYDVKM. CDR3 nucleotide sequence: TGTGCCAGCACGCGGTGGGGCACAGATACGCAGTATTTT. Translation: CASTRWGTDTQYF.

The chain employs TRBV2 and TRBJ1-5, with unresolved D. This CDR3 contains 16 residues. Between the trimmed V and J ends, which lost 4 bases and 0 bases, there was a span of 13 bases. Germline V gene lookup returns CDR1 SNHLY and CDR2 FYNNEI. CDR3 DNA sequence: TGTGCCAGCAGTGCACAGAGCTCGTATAGCAATCAGCCCCAGCATTTT. Its translation: CASSAQSSYSNQPQHF.

The J gene is TRBJ1-4, the V gene TRBV7-8; the D gene is possibly TRBD1 (5 bases). Germline V gene sequence: CDR1 SGHVS, CDR2 FQNEAQ. Trimming took 5 bases from V and 11 from J, leaving 12 bases between them. This CDR3 has 12 residues. In nucleotides, the CDR3 is TGTGCCAGCAGCCTCCCAGGGCAGAAACTGTTTTTT. It encodes CASSLPGQKLFF.

The V and J genes are TRBV5-1 and TRBJ1-6; D is possibly TRBD1 (6 bases). V shed 4 bases and J shed 9 bases, with 17 bases lying between them. The CDR3 is 15 amino acids. Per the germline V gene, CDR1 is SGHRS and CDR2 is YFSETQ. The CDR3 nucleotides read TGCGCCAGCAGCACTGGGACACCTAGAGCTTCACCCCTCCACTTT. Translation gives CASSTGTPRASPLHF. Together with reference TRBV5-1 and TRBJ1-6, the CDR3 gives the full variable domain: KAGVTQTPRYLIKTRGQQVTLSCSPISGHRSVSWYQQTPGQGLQFLFEYFSETQRNKGNFPGRFSGRQFSNSRSEMNVSTLELGDSALYLCASSTGTPRASPLHFGNGTRLTVT.

The rearrangement uses TRBV29-1 and TRBJ1-2; D possibly corresponds to TRBD1 (5 bases). CDR1 SQVTM and CDR2 ANQGSEA come from the germline V gene. The CDR3 runs to 13 residues. Trimming stripped 5 bases from V and 8 bases from J, with 18 bases between. CDR3 sequence: CSVYTRVREGYTF. The CDR3 coding sequence is TGCAGCGTTTACACCAGGGTGCGGGAGGGCTACACCTTC.

V usage is TRBV27 and J usage is TRBJ2-7, with D uncertain. Germline CDR1 reads MNHEY; CDR2 reads SMNVEV (reference sequence). The ends were cut back, 3 bases at V and 0 bases at J, with 6 bases in the middle. This CDR3 has 13 amino acids. In DNA form, the CDR3 reads TGTGCCAGCAGTTTTTCTATCTCCTACGAGCAGTACTTC. This encodes CASSFSISYEQYF.